This is a list of T cell receptor beta chains from one sample in a study of tumor-infiltrating lymphocytes in oesophageal squamous cell carcinoma. Each CDR3 protein gets one entry after TCRdb re-called the PCR reads with MiXCR. The sample has roughly 10,000 distinct CDR3 sequences, about 60% seen once. Source material: esophageal tumor tissue. The receptor source for this set is a female donor with esophageal squamous cell carcinoma. Both conserved end residues are part of each CDR3. Each record gives: CDR3 DNA, CDR3 protein, clone size, V gene, J gene, D gene. The D gene is left open where the match is weak. Not all rows give a size; the values are once, few, many and, for expanded clones, a class.

DNA: TGTGCCAGCAGCAAGCGGAGTCCTAGCACAGATACGCAGTATTTT
CDR3: CASSKRSPSTDTQYF
size: .
V: TRBV7-2
J: TRBJ2-3
D: .

DNA: TGTGCCAGCAGTTTATACGGGGCTGGTCAAGAGACCCAGTACTTC
CDR3: CASSLYGAGQETQYF
size: once
V: TRBV28
J: TRBJ2-5
D: .

DNA: TGTGCCAGCAGTGGTGCAGCTGGGGCCAACGTCCTGACTTTC
CDR3: CASSGAAGANVLTF
size: .
V: TRBV6-6
J: TRBJ2-6
D: .

DNA: TGTGCCAGCAGTGAAGCTCGGCTAGCGGGAGCCACTAGCACAGATACGCAGTATTTT
CDR3: CASSEARLAGATSTDTQYF
size: .
V: TRBV6-1
J: TRBJ2-3
D: TRBD2

DNA: TGTGCCAGCAGCACGGGACCCCGCTCCTACGAGCAGTACTTC
CDR3: CASSTGPRSYEQYF
size: .
V: TRBV7-2
J: TRBJ2-7
D: .

DNA: TGTGCCAGCAGCCTGGCAAGCTCCTACGAGCAGTACTTC
CDR3: CASSLASSYEQYF
size: medium-sized
V: TRBV7-2
J: TRBJ2-7
D: .

DNA: TGTGCCAGCAGCTTACTAGAATCCTACAATGAGCAGTTCTTC
CDR3: CASSLLESYNEQFF
size: once
V: TRBV11-1
J: TRBJ2-1
D: .

DNA: TGTGCCAGCAGCTTAGCGGGAAGGGATAGTGAGCAGTTCTTC
CDR3: CASSLAGRDSEQFF
size: few
V: TRBV7-8
J: TRBJ2-1
D: .

DNA: TGTGCCAGCAACGAAAATGGGAACCAAGAGACCCAGTACTTC
CDR3: CASNENGNQETQYF
size: once
V: TRBV7-2
J: TRBJ2-5
D: .

DNA: TGTGCCAGCCGGGGAGCAGGGAGAAACGAGCAGTACTTC
CDR3: CASRGAGRNEQYF
size: .
V: TRBV27
J: TRBJ2-7
D: .

DNA: TGTGCCAGCAACTGGGACAAAGGCTACGAGCAGTACTTC
CDR3: CASNWDKGYEQYF
size: .
V: TRBV28
J: TRBJ2-7
D: .

DNA: TGTGCCAGCAGTGATGAGACTTCCTACGAGCAGTACTTC
CDR3: CASSDETSYEQYF
size: few
V: TRBV12-3/TRBV12-4
J: TRBJ2-7
D: .

DNA: TGTGCCAGTAGTATGGAGGGGGACAGGGTAGGGAATGAGCAGTTCTTC
CDR3: CASSMEGDRVGNEQFF
size: .
V: TRBV19
J: TRBJ2-1
D: TRBD1